The clone carrying this T cell receptor beta chain was seen more than once but under ten times. Antigen: not known. TCRdb analysed the RT-PCR reads with MiXCR anew, one entry per CDR3 protein. The table has about half a million distinct CDR3 sequences, 25% seen once. The sample belongs to a study of response to subunit inactivated influenza vaccine. Study-wide points: Each seasonal flu vaccination may recruit only limited new T cells, authors suggested.

CDR3 size: 14 residues. Germline CDR1 and CDR2: SGDLS and YYNGEE. Deletions cut 1 base from V and 6 bases from J, with 12 bases between. The sequences come from CD4+ T cells sorted from PBMCs, collected 5 days after vaccination. The gene calls are TRBV9 and TRBJ2-3; maybe TRBD2 (6 bases). The sequence was obtained from a man over 45 who received an inactivated influenza vaccine. In nucleotides, the CDR3 is TGTGCCAGCAGCGTAATTGCGGAGGGCGATACGCAGTATTTT. Translated, it gives CASSVIAEGDTQYF.